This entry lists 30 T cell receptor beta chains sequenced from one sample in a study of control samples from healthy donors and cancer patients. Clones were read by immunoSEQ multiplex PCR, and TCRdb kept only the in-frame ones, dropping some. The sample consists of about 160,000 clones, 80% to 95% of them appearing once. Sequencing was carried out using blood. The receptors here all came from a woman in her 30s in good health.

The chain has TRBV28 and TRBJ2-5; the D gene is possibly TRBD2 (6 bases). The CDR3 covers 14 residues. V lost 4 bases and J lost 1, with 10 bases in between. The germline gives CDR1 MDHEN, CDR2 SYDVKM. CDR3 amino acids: CASSSGTSQETQYF. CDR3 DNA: TGTGCCAGCAGTTCCGGGACTTCCCAAGAGACCCAGTACTTC.

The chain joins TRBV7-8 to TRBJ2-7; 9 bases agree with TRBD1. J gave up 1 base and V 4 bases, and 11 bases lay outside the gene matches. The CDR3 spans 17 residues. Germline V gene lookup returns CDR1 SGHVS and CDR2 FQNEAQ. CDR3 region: CASSSRWTGDASYEQYF. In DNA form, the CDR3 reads TGTGCCAGCAGCTCACGCTGGACAGGGGATGCATCCTACGAGCAGTACTTC.

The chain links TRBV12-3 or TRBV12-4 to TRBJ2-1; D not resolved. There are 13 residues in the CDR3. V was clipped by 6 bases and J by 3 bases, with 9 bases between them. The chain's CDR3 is CASRDVDYNEQFF. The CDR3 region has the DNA TGTGCCAGCAGGGACGTCGACTACAATGAGCAGTTCTTC.

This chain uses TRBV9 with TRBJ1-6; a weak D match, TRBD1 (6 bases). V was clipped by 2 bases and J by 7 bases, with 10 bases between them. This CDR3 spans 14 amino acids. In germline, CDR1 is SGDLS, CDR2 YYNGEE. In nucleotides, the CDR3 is TGTGCCAGCAGCGTTGGACAGCTCAATTCACCCCTCCACTTT. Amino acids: CASSVGQLNSPLHF.

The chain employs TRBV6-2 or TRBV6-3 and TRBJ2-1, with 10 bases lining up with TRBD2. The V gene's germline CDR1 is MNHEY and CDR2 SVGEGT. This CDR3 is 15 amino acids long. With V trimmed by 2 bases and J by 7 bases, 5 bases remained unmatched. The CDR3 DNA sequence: TGTGCCAGCAGTTACACGAGCGGGAGGGCTAATGAGCAGTTCTTC. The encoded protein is CASSYTSGRANEQFF.

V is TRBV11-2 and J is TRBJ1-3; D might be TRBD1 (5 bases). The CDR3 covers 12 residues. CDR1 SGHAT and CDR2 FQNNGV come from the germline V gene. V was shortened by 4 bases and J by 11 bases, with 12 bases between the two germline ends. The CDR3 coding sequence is TGTGCCAGCAGCTCCCTAGGGACGTCCATATATTTT. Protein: CASSSLGTSIYF.

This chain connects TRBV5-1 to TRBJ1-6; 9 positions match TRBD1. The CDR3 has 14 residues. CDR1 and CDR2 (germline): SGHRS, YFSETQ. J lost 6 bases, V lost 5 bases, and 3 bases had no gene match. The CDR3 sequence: CASRSGQGNSPLHF. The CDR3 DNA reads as TGCGCCAGCAGATCGGGACAGGGTAATTCACCCCTCCACTTT. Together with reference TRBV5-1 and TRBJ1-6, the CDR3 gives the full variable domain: KAGVTQTPRYLIKTRGQQVTLSCSPISGHRSVSWYQQTPGQGLQFLFEYFSETQRNKGNFPGRFSGRQFSNSRSEMNVSTLELGDSALYLCASRSGQGNSPLHFGNGTRLTVT.

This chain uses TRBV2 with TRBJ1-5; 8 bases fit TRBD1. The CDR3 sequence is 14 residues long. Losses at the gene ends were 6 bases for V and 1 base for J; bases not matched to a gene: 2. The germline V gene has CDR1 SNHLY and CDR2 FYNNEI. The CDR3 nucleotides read TGTGCCAGCAGGGACAGGGCAAGCAATCAGCCCCAGCATTTT. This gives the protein CASRDRASNQPQHF.

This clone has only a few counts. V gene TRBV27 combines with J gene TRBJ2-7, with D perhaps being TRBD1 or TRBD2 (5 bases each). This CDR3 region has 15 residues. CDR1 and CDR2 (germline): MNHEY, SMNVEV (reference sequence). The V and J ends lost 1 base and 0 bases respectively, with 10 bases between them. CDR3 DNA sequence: TGTGCCAGCAGTTTATGGGGGAAGGGCTCCTACGAGCAGTACTTC. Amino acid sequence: CASSLWGKGSYEQYF.

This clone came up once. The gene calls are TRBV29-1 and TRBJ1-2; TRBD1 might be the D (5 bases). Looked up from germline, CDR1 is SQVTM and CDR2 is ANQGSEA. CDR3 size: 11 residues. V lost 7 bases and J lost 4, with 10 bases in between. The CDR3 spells CSGETVYGYTF. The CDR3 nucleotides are TGCAGCGGGGAGACAGTCTATGGCTACACCTTC.

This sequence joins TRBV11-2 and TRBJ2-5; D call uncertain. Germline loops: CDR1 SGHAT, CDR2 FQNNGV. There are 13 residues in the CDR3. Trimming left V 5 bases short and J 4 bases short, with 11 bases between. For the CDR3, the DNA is TGTGCCAGCAGCCCTGACTCGGCAGAGACCCAGTACTTC. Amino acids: CASSPDSAETQYF.

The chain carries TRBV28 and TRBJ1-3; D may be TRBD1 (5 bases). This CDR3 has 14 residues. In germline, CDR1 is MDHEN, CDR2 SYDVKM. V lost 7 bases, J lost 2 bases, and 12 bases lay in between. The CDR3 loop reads CASMAGGAGNTIYF. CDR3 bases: TGTGCCAGCATGGCTGGAGGGGCTGGAAACACCATATATTTT.

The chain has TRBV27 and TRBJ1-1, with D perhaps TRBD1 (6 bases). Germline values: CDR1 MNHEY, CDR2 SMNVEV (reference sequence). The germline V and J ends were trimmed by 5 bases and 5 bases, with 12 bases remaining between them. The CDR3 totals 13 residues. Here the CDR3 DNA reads TGTGCCAGCAGTCTTGGGGGGCGTACTGAAGCTTTCTTT. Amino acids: CASSLGGRTEAFF.

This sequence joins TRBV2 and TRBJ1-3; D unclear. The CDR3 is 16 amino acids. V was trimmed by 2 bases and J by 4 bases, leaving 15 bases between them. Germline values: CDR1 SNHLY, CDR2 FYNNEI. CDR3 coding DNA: TGTGCCAGCAGTGAATGGGCAGCCCCGATGGGAAACACCATATATTTT. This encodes CASSEWAAPMGNTIYF.

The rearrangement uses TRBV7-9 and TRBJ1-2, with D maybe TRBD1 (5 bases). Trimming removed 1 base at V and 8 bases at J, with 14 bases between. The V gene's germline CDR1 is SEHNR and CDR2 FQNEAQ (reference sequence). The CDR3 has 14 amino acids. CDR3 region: CASSLGSGRDGYTF. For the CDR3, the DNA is TGTGCCAGCAGCTTAGGGTCCGGGAGGGACGGCTACACCTTC.

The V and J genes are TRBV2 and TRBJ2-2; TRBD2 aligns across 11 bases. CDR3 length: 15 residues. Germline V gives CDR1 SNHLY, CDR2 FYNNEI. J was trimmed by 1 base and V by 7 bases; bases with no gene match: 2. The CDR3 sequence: CASMGLAENTGELFF. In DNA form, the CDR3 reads TGTGCCAGCATGGGACTAGCGGAGAACACCGGGGAGCTGTTTTTT. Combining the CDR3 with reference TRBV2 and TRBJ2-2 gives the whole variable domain EPEVTQTPSHQVTQMGQEVILRCVPISNHLYFYWYRQILGQKVEFLVSFYNNEISEKSEIFDDQFSVERPDGSNFTLKIRSTKLEDSAMYFCASMGLAENTGELFFGEGSRLTVL.

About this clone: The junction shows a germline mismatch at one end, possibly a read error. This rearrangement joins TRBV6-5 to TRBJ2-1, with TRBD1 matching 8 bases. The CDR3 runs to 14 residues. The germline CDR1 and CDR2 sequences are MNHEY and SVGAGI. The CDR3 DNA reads TGTGCCAGCAGTTACTCGTTGCCCCAGCAGGGGGCGATCTTC. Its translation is CASSYSLPQQGAIF.

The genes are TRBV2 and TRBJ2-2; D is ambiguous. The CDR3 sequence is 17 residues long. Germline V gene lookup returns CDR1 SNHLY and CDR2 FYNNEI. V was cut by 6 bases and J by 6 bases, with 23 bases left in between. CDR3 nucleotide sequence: TGTGCCAGCAGCCAAAACCCCGCGATCGCAAGGTCCGGGGAGCTGTTTTTT. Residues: CASSQNPAIARSGELFF.

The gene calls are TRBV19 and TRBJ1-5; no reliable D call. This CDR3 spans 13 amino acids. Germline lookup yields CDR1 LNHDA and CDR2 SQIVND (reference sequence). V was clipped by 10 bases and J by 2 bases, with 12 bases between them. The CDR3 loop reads CATSLRGNQPQHF. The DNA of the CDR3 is TGTGCCACCTCCCTTAGGGGCAATCAGCCCCAGCATTTT.

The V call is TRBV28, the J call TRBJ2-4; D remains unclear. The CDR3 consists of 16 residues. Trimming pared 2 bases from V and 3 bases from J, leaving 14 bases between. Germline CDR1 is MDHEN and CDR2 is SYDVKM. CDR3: CASSLVRITVKNIQYF. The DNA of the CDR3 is TGTGCCAGCAGTTTAGTACGAATAACCGTCAAAAACATTCAGTACTTC.

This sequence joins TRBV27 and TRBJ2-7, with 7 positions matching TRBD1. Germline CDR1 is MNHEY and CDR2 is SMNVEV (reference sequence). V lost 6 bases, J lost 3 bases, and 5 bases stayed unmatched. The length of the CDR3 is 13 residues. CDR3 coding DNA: TGTGCCAGCAGCCGTGGGGACAGCTACGAGCAGTACTTC. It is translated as CASSRGDSYEQYF.

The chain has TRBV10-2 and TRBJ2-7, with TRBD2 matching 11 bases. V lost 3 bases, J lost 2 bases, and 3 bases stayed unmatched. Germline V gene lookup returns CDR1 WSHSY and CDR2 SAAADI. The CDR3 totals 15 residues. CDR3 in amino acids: CASSEGLAGPYEQYF. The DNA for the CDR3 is TGCGCCAGCAGTGAAGGACTAGCGGGCCCCTACGAGCAGTACTTC.

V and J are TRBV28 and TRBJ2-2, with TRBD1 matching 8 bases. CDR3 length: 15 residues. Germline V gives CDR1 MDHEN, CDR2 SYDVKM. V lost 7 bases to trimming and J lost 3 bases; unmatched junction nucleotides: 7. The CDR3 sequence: CASITGQADTGELFF. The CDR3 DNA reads TGTGCCAGCATTACGGGACAGGCCGACACCGGGGAGCTGTTTTTT.

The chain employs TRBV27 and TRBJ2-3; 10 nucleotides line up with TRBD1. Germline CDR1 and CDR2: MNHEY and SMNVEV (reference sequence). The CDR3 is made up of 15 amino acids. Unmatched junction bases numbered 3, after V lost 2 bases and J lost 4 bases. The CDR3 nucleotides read TGTGCCAGCAGTTTAGGAGGGACAGGGGCAGATACGCAGTATTTT. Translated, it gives CASSLGGTGADTQYF.

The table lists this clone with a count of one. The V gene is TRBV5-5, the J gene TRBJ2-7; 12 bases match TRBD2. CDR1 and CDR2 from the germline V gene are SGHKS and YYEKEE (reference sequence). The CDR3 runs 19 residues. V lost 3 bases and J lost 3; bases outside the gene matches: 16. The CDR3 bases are TGTGCCAGCAGCTGGTCCTGGACTAGCGGGACATTATCCCACTACGAGCAGTACTTC. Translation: CASSWSWTSGTLSHYEQYF.

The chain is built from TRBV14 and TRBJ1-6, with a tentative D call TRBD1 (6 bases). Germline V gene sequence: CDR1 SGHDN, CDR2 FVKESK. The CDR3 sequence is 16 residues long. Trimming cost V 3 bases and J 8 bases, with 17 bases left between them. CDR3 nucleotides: TGTGCCAGCAGCCAGATCTTGACAGGAAGGGATTCACCCCTCCACTTT. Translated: CASSQILTGRDSPLHF.

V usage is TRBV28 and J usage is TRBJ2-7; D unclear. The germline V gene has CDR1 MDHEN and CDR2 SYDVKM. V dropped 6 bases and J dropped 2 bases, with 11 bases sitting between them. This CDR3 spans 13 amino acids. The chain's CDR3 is CASSVLLTYEQYF. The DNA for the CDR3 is TGTGCCAGCAGCGTACTCCTTACCTACGAGCAGTACTTC.

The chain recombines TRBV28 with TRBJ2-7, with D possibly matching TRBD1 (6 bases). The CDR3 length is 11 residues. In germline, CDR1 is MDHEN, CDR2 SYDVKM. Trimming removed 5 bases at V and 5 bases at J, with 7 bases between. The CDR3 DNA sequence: TGTGCCAGCAGTGGACAGAACGAGCAGTACTTC. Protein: CASSGQNEQYF.

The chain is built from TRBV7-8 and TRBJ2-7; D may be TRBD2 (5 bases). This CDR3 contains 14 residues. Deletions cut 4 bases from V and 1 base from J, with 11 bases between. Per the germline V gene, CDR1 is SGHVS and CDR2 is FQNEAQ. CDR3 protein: CASSSRTFSYEQYF. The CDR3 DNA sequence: TGTGCCAGCAGCTCCCGGACTTTTTCCTACGAGCAGTACTTC.

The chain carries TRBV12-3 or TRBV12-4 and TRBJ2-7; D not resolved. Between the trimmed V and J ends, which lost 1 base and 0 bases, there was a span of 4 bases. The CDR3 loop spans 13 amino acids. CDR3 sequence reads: CASSLGTSYEQYF. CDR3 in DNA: TGTGCCAGCAGTTTAGGGACCTCCTACGAGCAGTACTTC.